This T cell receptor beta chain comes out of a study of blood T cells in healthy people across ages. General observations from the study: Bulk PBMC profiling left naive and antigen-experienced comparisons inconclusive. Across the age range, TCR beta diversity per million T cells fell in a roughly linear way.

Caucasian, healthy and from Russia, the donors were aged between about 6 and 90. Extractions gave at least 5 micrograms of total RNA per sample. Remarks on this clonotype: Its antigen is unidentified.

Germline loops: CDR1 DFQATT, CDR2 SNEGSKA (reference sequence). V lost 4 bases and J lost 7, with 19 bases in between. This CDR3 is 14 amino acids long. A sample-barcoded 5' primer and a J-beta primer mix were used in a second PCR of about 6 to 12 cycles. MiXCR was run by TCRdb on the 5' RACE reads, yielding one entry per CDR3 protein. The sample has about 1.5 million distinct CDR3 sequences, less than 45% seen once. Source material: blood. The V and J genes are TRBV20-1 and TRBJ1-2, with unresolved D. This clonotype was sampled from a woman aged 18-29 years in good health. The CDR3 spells CSANLLTRATGYTF. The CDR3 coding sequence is TGCAGTGCTAACCTATTAACACGGGCTACTGGCTACACCTTC.